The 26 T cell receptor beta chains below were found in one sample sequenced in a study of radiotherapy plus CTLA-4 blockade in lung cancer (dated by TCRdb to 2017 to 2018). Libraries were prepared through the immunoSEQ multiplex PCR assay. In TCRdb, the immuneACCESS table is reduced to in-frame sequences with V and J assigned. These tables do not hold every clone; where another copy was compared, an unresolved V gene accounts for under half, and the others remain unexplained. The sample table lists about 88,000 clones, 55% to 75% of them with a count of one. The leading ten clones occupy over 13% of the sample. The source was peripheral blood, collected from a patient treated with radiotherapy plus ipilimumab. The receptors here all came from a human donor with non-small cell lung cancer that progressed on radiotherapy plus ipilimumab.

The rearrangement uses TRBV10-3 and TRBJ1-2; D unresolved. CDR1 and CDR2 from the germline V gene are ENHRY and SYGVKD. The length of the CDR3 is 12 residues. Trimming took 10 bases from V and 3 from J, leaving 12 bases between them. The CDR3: CATAGVDYGYTF. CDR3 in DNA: TGTGCCACCGCCGGGGTTGACTATGGCTACACCTTC.

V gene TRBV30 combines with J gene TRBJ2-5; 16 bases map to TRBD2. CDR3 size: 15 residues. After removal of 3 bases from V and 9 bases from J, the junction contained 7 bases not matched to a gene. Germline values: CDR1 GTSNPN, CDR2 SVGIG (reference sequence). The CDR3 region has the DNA TGTGCCTGGAGCGTCGGGACTAGCGGGGGGGAGGCCCAGTACTTC. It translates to CAWSVGTSGGEAQYF.

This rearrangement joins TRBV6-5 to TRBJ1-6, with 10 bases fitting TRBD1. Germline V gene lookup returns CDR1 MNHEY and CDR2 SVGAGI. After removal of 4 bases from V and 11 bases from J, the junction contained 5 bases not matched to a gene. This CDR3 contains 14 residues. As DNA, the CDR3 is TGTGCCAGCAGTTCAACGGGGACAGGGGCACCCCTCCACTTT. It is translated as CASSSTGTGAPLHF.

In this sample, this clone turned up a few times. CDR3 region: CASSPRQGREQYF. The CDR3 bases are TGTGCCAGCAGCCCCCGACAGGGCCGAGAGCAGTACTTC. The chain carries TRBV7-8 and TRBJ2-7, with TRBD1 identical over 7 bases. V shed 5 bases and J 7 bases; nucleotides not matched to a gene: 8. The CDR3 has 13 residues. Germline CDR1 reads SGHVS; CDR2 reads FQNEAQ.

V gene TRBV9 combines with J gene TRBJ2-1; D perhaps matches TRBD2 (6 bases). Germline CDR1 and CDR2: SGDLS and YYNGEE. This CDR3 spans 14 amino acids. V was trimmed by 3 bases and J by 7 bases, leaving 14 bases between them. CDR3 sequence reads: CASSGRDSENEQFF. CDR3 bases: TGTGCCAGCAGCGGACGGGACTCCGAAAATGAGCAGTTCTTC.

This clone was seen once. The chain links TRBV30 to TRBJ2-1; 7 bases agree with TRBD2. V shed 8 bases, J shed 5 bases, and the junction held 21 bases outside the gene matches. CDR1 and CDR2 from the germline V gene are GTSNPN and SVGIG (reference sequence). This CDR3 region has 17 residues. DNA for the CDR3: TGTGCCCCCGAGACGCCCCGCGGAGCTAGCGGTCACAATGAGCAGTTCTTC. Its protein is CAPETPRGASGHNEQFF.

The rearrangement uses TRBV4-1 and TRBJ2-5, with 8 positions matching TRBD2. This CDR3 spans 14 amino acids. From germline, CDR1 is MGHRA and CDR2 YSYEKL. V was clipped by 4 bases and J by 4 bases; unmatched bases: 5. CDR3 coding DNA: TGCGCCAGCAGCCCCGGGACTAGTACAGAGACCCAGTACTTC. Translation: CASSPGTSTETQYF.

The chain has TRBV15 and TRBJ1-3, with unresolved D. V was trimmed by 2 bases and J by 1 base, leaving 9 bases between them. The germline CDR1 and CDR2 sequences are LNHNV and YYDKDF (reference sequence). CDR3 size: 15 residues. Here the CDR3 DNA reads TGTGCCACCAGCAGATCTCCAGAGTCTGGAAACACCATATATTTT. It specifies CATSRSPESGNTIYF.

CDR3 coding DNA: TGCAGCGTTCGAGGCGCAGATACGCAGTATTTT. Translation: CSVRGADTQYF. The gene calls are TRBV29-1 and TRBJ2-3, with D hard to call. CDR1 SQVTM and CDR2 ANQGSEA come from the germline V gene. V lost 5 bases, J lost 4 bases, and 7 bases lay in between. This CDR3 is 11 amino acids long.

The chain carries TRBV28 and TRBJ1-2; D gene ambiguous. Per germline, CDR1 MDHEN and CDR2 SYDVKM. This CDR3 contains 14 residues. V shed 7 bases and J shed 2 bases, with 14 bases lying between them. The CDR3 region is CASIPYSGNYGYTF. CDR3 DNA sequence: TGTGCCAGCATACCCTACAGCGGGAACTATGGCTACACCTTC.

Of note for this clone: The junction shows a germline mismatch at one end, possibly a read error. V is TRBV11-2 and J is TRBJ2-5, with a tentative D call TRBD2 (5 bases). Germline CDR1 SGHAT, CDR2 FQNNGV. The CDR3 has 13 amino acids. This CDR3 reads CASSSTGQETQYF. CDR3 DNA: TGCGCCAGCAGCTCGACGGGGCAAGAGACCCAGTACTTC. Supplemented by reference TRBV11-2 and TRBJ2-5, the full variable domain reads EAGVAQSPRYKIIEKRQSVAFWCNPISGHATLYWYQQILGQGPKLLIQFQNNGVVDDSQLPKDRFSAERLKGVDSTLKIQPAKLEDSAVYLCASSSTGQETQYFGPGTRLLVL.

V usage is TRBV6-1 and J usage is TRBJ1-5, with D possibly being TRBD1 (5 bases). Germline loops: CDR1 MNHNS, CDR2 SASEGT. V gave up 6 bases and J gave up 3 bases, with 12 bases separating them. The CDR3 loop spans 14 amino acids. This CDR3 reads CASRDSYSNQPQHF. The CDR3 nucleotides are TGTGCCAGCAGAGACAGCTACTCCAATCAGCCCCAGCATTTT.

CDR3 coding DNA: TGCGCCAGCAGCCCACGGACGGTGAACACTGAAGCTTTCTTT. Its translation: CASSPRTVNTEAFF. The J gene is TRBJ1-1, the V gene TRBV5-1; D remains unclear. The CDR3 is made up of 14 amino acids. V was trimmed by 4 bases and J by 0 bases, leaving 10 bases between them. Germline V CDR1 and CDR2: SGHRS, YFSETQ.

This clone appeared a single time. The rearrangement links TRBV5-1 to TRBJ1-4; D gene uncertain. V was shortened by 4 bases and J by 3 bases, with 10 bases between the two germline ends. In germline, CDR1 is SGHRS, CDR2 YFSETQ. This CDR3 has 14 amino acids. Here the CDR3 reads CASSRMGSNEKLFF. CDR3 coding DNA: TGCGCCAGCAGCAGGATGGGTTCTAATGAAAAACTGTTTTTT.

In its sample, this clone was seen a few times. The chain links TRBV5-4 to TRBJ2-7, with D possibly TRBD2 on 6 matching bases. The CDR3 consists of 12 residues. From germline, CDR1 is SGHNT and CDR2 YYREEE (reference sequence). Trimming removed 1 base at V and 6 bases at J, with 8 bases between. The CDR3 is CASSLPGAEQYF. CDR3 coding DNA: TGTGCCAGCAGCTTGCCGGGAGCCGAGCAGTACTTC.

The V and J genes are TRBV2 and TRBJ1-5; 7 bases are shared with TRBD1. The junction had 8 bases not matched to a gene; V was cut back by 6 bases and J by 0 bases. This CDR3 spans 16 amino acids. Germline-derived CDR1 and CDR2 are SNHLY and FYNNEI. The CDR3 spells CASRTGPRFSNQPQHF. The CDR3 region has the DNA TGTGCCAGCAGGACAGGGCCTCGATTTAGCAATCAGCCCCAGCATTTT. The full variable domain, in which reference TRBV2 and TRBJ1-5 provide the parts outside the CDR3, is EPEVTQTPSHQVTQMGQEVILRCVPISNHLYFYWYRQILGQKVEFLVSFYNNEISEKSEIFDDQFSVERPDGSNFTLKIRSTKLEDSAMYFCASRTGPRFSNQPQHFGDGTRLSIL.

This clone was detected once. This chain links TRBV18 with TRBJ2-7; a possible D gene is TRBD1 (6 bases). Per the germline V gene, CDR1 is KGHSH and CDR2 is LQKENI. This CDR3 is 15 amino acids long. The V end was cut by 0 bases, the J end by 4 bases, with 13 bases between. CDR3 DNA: TGTGCCAGCTCACCACCCGACAGGCCGAATTACGAGCAGTACTTC. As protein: CASSPPDRPNYEQYF. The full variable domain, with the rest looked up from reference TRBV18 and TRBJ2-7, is NAGVMQNPRHLVRRRGQEARLRCSPMKGHSHVYWYRQLPEEGLKFMVYLQKENIIDESGMPKERFSAEFPKEGPSILRIQQVVRGDSAAYFCASSPPDRPNYEQYFGPGTRLTVT.

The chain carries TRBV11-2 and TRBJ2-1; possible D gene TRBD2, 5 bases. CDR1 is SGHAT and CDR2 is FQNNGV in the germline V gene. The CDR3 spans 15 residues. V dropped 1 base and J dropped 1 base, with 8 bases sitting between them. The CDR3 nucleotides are TGTGCCAGCAGCTTAGCCGGGGTTTCCTACAATGAGCAGTTCTTC. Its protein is CASSLAGVSYNEQFF.

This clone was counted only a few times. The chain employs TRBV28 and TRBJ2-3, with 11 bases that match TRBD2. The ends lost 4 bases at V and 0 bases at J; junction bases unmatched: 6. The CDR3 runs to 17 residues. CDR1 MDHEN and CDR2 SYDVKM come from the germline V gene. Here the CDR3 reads CASSSPRLAGSTDTQYF. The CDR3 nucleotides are TGTGCCAGCAGTTCCCCAAGACTAGCGGGAAGCACAGATACGCAGTATTTT.

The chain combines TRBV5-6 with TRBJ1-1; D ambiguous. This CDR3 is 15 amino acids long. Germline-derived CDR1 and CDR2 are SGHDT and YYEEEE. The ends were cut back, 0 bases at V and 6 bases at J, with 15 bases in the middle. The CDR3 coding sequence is TGTGCCAGCAGCTTGGGCAGGACCTCTTTCGCTGAAGCTTTCTTT. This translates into CASSLGRTSFAEAFF.

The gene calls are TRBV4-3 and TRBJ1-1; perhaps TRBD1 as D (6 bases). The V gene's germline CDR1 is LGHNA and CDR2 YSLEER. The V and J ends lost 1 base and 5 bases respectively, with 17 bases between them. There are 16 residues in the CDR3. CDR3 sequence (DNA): TGCGCCAGCAGCCAAGGGGGGGCAGGGCTTTTAACTGAAGCTTTCTTT. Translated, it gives CASSQGGAGLLTEAFF.

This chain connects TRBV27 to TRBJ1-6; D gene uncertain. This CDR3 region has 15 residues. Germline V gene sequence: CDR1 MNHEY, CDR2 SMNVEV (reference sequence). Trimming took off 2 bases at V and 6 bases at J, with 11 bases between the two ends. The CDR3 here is CASSLTRVPNSPLHF. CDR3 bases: TGTGCCAGCAGTTTAACAAGGGTCCCTAATTCACCCCTCCACTTT.

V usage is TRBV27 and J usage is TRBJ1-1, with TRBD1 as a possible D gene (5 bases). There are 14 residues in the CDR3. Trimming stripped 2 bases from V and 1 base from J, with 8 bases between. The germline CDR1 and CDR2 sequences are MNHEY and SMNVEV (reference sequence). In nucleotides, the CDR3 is TGTGCCAGCAGTTTAGCTACAGGGAACACTGAAGCTTTCTTT. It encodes CASSLATGNTEAFF.

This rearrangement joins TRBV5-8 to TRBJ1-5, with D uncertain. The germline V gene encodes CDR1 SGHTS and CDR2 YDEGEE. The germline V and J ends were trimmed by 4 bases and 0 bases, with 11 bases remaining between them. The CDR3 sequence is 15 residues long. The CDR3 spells CASSPRVNSNQPQHF. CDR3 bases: TGTGCCAGCAGCCCGCGGGTTAATAGCAATCAGCCCCAGCATTTT.

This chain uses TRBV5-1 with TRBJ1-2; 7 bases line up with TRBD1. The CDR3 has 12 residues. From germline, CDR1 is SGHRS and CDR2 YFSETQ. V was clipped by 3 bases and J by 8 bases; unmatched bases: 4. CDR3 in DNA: TGCGCCAGCAGCTGGACAGGTGCCGGCTACACCTTC. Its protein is CASSWTGAGYTF.

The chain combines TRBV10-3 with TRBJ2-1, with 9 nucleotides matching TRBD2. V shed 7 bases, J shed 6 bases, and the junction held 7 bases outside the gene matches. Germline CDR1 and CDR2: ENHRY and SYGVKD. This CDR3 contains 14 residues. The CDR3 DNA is TGTGCCATCAAAACTAGCGGGTTGGGCAATGAGCAGTTCTTC. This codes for CAIKTSGLGNEQFF.